A single sample is the source of the 3 T cell receptor beta chains below, sequenced in a study of shared clonotypes between healthy human individuals (dated by TCRdb to 2018 to 2021). Library construction relied on the immunoSEQ multiplex PCR assay. TCRdb holds this immuneACCESS table with in-frame rearrangements only. Some clones are missing; in checked studies, unresolved V genes explain under half, and the rest has no known cause. The sample contains over a million clones, roughly 96% of them found a single time. The ten top clones hold approximately 1.1% of the sample. Sequenced input: naive CD4+ T cells sorted from blood. The sample's cell subset or site label is to be understood as: CD45RA+ positively selected. The receptors originated from a man aged 30-40 years in good health.

This clone was seen just once. V and J are TRBV7-9 and TRBJ1-1; 7 bases map to TRBD1. Trimming at V came to 5 bases and at J to 3 bases, leaving 6 bases not matched to a gene. This CDR3 contains 14 residues. CDR1 SEHNR and CDR2 FQNEAQ come from the germline V gene (reference sequence). The CDR3 loop reads CASSLRQGDTEAFF. CDR3 nucleotide sequence: TGTGCCAGCAGCCTTCGACAGGGAGACACTGAAGCTTTCTTT. The complete variable domain, with remaining parts taken from reference TRBV7-9 and TRBJ1-1, reads DTGVSQNPRHKITKRGQNVTFRCDPISEHNRLYWYRQTLGQGPEFLTYFQNEAQLEKSRLLSDRFSAERPKGSFSTLEIQRTEQGDSAMYLCASSLRQGDTEAFFGQGTRLTVV.

The chain recombines TRBV27 with TRBJ2-2, with D unresolved. Germline CDR1 and CDR2: MNHEY and SMNVEV (reference sequence). Trimming cost V 3 bases and J 0 bases, with 8 bases left between them. The CDR3 extends over 15 amino acids. CDR3 amino acids: CASSFLPTNTGELFF. The DNA of the CDR3 is TGTGCCAGCAGTTTTCTTCCGACGAACACCGGGGAGCTGTTTTTT.

The chain has TRBV19 and TRBJ2-2, with D perhaps given as TRBD1 or TRBD2 (5 bases each). This CDR3 comprises 14 residues. The germline V and J ends were trimmed by 4 bases and 4 bases, with 10 bases remaining between them. Germline V lookup: CDR1 LNHDA, CDR2 SQIVND (reference sequence). The CDR3 nucleotides are TGTGCCAGTAGTAGGGGGTACGGCACCGGGGAGCTGTTTTTT. This sequence encodes CASSRGYGTGELFF.